This T cell receptor (beta chain) was sequenced for a study of T-cell memory formation after mild COVID-19. As for the study in general: Largely donor-specific TCR clusters were found.

Details on this clonotype: Its matching antigen is unknown.

TCRdb independently ran MiXCR on the 5' RACE reads; one entry per CDR3 protein. The sample records about half a million distinct CDR3 sequences, over 15% being singletons. The study, taken as a whole, reports: Most CD4+ clones that shrank were in CM and EM, while CD8+ ones turned up in EMRA.

The receptor comes from an adult woman who had mild COVID-19 (a few samples of this study predate the infection). Cell type and time point are not known. The sequencing input was PBMCs or a T cell subset sorted from them (not recorded which).

The CDR3 is CASSAFDRENYGYTF. The CDR3, as DNA: TGCGCCAGCAGCGCCTTCGACAGGGAGAACTATGGCTACACCTTC. This sequence joins TRBV5-1 and TRBJ1-2; 7 positions match TRBD1. The germline gives CDR1 SGHRS, CDR2 YFSETQ. Trimming at V came to 4 bases and at J to 2 bases, leaving 8 bases not matched to a gene. This CDR3 comprises 15 residues.